This TCR beta chain appears in the sequencing data of a study of preoperative IRX-2 immunotherapy in early breast cancer. Sequencing used immunoSEQ multiplex PCR; TCRdb keeps in-frame clones, though not all of them. The table has around 57,000 clones, approximately 94% seen once; the top ten hold around 1.5%. Germline CDR1 is MDHEN and CDR2 is SYDVKM. V dropped 1 base and J dropped 3 bases, with 9 bases sitting between them. The CDR3 is made up of 14 amino acids. The sample's treatment: preoperative locoregional IRX-2 cytokine immunotherapy. This TCR was sampled from a human donor with breast cancer. Sampling was done from a patient treated with IRX-2 immunotherapy. The chain uses TRBV28 and TRBJ1-2, with no clear D. The CDR3 nucleotides read TGTGCCAGCAGTTTATCTACCGGGTACTATGGCTACACCTTC. Translated, it gives CASSLSTGYYGYTF.